These T cell receptor beta chains were read from a single sample in a study of shared clonotypes between healthy human individuals. Only in-frame clones appear in the TCRdb table, and some are missing; sequencing was by immunoSEQ multiplex PCR. The sample shows hundreds of thousands of clones, 90% to 95% of them seen only once. The sample consisted of naive CD8+ T cells sorted from blood. The receptor source for this set is a woman in her thirties in good health. The CDR3 runs from the conserved cysteine through the conserved F or W. Fields, in order: J gene, clone size, D gene, V gene, CDR3 length, CDR3 protein, CDR3 DNA. A D gene is named only where the DNA matches it firmly. The size of a clone is reported for some rows only, either as once, few or many, or as a class for expanded clones.

TRBJ2-3 | - | - | TRBV28 | 15 | CASSFFLGSTDTQYF | TGTGCCAGCAGTTTCTTTCTGGGAAGCACAGATACGCAGTATTTT
TRBJ2-1 | - | TRBD2 | TRBV6-1 | 12 | CATTGTSTEQFF | TGTGCCACTACCGGGACTAGCACTGAGCAGTTCTTC
TRBJ2-7 | - | - | TRBV4-1 | 16 | CASSQDSWRGPYEQYF | TGCGCCAGCAGCCAAGATTCCTGGAGGGGACCCTACGAGCAGTACTTC
TRBJ2-7 | - | - | TRBV27 | 14 | CASSLAGFSYEQYF | TGTGCCAGCAGTTTAGCGGGGTTCTCCTACGAGCAGTACTTC
TRBJ2-3 | - | TRBD2 | TRBV7-2 | 14 | CASSAAGNTDTQYF | TGTGCCAGCAGCGCAGCGGGAAACACAGATACGCAGTATTTT
TRBJ2-1 | - | TRBD2 | TRBV6-5 | 15 | CASSWREGSYNEQFF | TGTGCCAGCAGTTGGAGGGAGGGCAGTTACAATGAGCAGTTCTTC
TRBJ1-2 | - | - | TRBV27 | 16 | CASGSPGHRPNYGYTF | TGTGCCAGCGGCTCTCCGGGACATCGACCTAACTATGGCTACACCTTC
TRBJ2-7 | - | - | TRBV28 | 11 | CASSFGSEQYF | TGTGCCAGCAGTTTTGGTAGCGAGCAGTACTTC
TRBJ1-1 | - | - | TRBV6-5 | 13 | CASSPYMGPEAFF | TGTGCCAGCAGTCCCTACATGGGGCCTGAAGCTTTCTTT
TRBJ2-2 | once | - | TRBV27 | 14 | CASSRRVNTGELFF | TGTGCCAGCAGCCGAAGGGTGAACACCGGGGAGCTGTTTTTT
TRBJ2-6 | - | - | TRBV28 | 17 | CASSLGLGYSGANVLTF | TGTGCCAGCAGTTTAGGATTGGGATACTCTGGGGCCAACGTCCTGACTTTC
TRBJ2-2 | - | TRBD2 | TRBV7-2 | 14 | CASSSGTSGSGLFF | TGTGCCAGCAGCTCGGGGACTAGCGGGAGTGGGCTGTTTTTT
TRBJ2-3 | once | - | TRBV14 | 12 | CASSRDFEAEYF | TGTGCCAGCAGCCGGGATTTCGAGGCGGAGTATTTT
TRBJ2-7 | once | TRBD2 | TRBV5-4 | 17 | CASSSSSRLAGGVEQYF | TGTGCCAGCAGCTCCTCCTCCCGTTTAGCGGGAGGGGTCGAGCAGTACTTC
TRBJ2-7 | - | - | TRBV2 | 12 | CASSGIGNEQYF | TGTGCCAGCAGTGGTATCGGGAACGAGCAGTACTTC
TRBJ2-7 | - | - | TRBV4-2 | 17 | CASSQDLLGKSSYEQYF | TGTGCCAGCAGCCAAGATCTTTTAGGGAAGAGCTCCTACGAGCAGTACTTC
TRBJ2-5 | - | - | TRBV12-2 | 13 | CASRPRAEETQYF | TGTGCAAGTCGCCCGCGGGCGGAAGAGACCCAGTACTTC
TRBJ2-1 | - | - | TRBV29-1 | 13 | CSAIPLRNNEQFF | TGCAGCGCCATACCTCTCAGGAACAATGAGCAGTTCTTC
TRBJ1-1 | - | - | TRBV6-6 | 14 | CASDIQGTNTEAFF | TGTGCCAGCGATATACAGGGAACGAACACTGAAGCTTTCTTT
TRBJ2-7 | - | - | TRBV7-6 | 13 | CASSLGLNYEQYF | TGTGCCAGCAGCCTCGGGCTGAACTACGAGCAGTACTTC
TRBJ2-7 | - | TRBD1 | TRBV7-9 | 15 | CASSLGTGLTYEQYF | TGTGCCAGCAGCTTAGGGACAGGGTTAACCTACGAGCAGTACTTC
TRBJ2-7 | - | - | TRBV7-9 | 13 | CASSLGSWYEQYF | TGTGCCAGCAGCTTGGGCAGTTGGTACGAGCAGTACTTC
TRBJ2-1 | - | - | TRBV11-3 | 15 | CASSILGAAGNEQFF | TGTGCCAGCAGCATTCTTGGGGCGGCCGGCAATGAGCAGTTCTTC
TRBJ1-3 | - | - | TRBV4-2 | 17 | CASSHPYSQSSGNTIYF | TGTGCCAGCAGCCATCCTTACAGCCAGAGCTCTGGAAACACCATATATTTT
TRBJ1-2 | - | - | TRBV28 | 13 | CASSRTELDGYTF | TGTGCCAGCAGCCGGACAGAGTTGGATGGCTACACCTTC
TRBJ2-3 | - | TRBD2 | TRBV9 | 15 | CASSVVSGRTDTQYF | TGTGCCAGCAGCGTAGTTAGCGGGAGAACAGATACGCAGTATTTT
TRBJ2-5 | - | TRBD2 | TRBV7-9 | 14 | CASSLAGGDETQYF | TGTGCCAGCAGCTTAGCGGGGGGGGACGAGACCCAGTACTTC
TRBJ2-2 | - | TRBD2 | TRBV29-1 | 16 | CSVEDRTSGRAGELFF | TGCAGCGTTGAAGATCGGACTAGCGGGAGGGCCGGGGAGCTGTTTTTT
TRBJ1-3 | once | - | TRBV11-2 | 16 | CASSLGGAYAGNTIYF | TGTGCCAGCAGCCTAGGTGGGGCATATGCAGGAAACACCATATATTTT
TRBJ2-3 | - | TRBD2 | TRBV15 | 14 | CATETTSGTDTQYF | TGTGCCACAGAAACGACTAGCGGCACAGATACGCAGTATTTT
TRBJ1-1 | - | - | TRBV11-2 | 12 | CASRTGGTEAFF | TGTGCCAGCCGAACAGGCGGGACTGAAGCTTTCTTT
TRBJ2-3 | - | - | TRBV11-2 | 13 | CASSLGVGDTQYF | TGTGCCAGCAGCTTAGGGGTGGGAGATACGCAGTATTTT
TRBJ2-3 | - | - | TRBV28 | 14 | CASSLKSYADTQYF | TGTGCCAGCAGTTTGAAGAGCTATGCAGATACGCAGTATTTT
TRBJ2-7 | - | - | TRBV28 | 15 | CASSLWGVQGAEQYF | TGTGCCAGCAGTTTATGGGGTGTACAGGGCGCCGAGCAGTACTTC
TRBJ1-1 | - | - | TRBV4-1 | 14 | CASSQDWGTTEAFF | TGCGCCAGCAGCCAAGATTGGGGCACCACTGAAGCTTTCTTT
TRBJ2-7 | - | - | TRBV4-2 | 13 | CASSKARTYEQYF | TGTGCCAGCAGCAAAGCGAGGACCTACGAGCAGTACTTC
TRBJ1-1 | - | - | TRBV27 | 15 | CASSFKIGLNTEAFF | TGTGCCAGCAGTTTCAAGATCGGGTTGAACACTGAAGCTTTCTTT
TRBJ1-1 | - | - | TRBV19 | 15 | CASSGGDTWNTEAFF | TGTGCCAGTAGTGGGGGGGACACATGGAACACTGAAGCTTTCTTT
TRBJ1-5 | - | - | TRBV6-1 | 12 | CASSESHQPQHF | TGTGCCAGCAGTGAAAGTCATCAGCCCCAGCATTTT
TRBJ1-6 | once | - | TRBV5-6 | 13 | CASSEGYNSPLHF | TGTGCCAGCAGCGAGGGTTATAATTCACCCCTCCACTTT
TRBJ2-7 | - | TRBD2 | TRBV28 | 15 | CASSLGRVRSYEQYF | TGTGCCAGCAGTTTGGGGAGGGTTAGGTCCTACGAGCAGTACTTC
TRBJ2-1 | - | - | TRBV19 | 14 | CASSTGRSYNEQFF | TGTGCCAGTAGTACGGGACGCTCCTACAATGAGCAGTTCTTC
TRBJ2-5 | once | - | TRBV25-1 | 15 | CASSEYRQDQETQYF | TGTGCCAGCAGTGAATATAGACAGGACCAAGAGACCCAGTACTTC
TRBJ2-7 | - | - | TRBV7-8 | 15 | CASSLEQAASYEQYF | TGTGCCAGCAGCTTAGAACAGGCAGCCTCTTACGAGCAGTACTTC
TRBJ2-1 | - | - | TRBV30 | 15 | CAWRASGPRYNEQFF | TGTGCCTGGAGAGCCTCGGGACCACGCTACAATGAGCAGTTCTTC
TRBJ1-1 | - | TRBD1 | TRBV6-1 | 15 | CASRTGQGMNTEAFF | TGTGCCAGCAGGACCGGACAGGGGATGAACACTGAAGCTTTCTTT
TRBJ2-2 | - | TRBD2 | TRBV25-1 | 13 | CASPERETGELFF | TGTGCCAGCCCCGAGCGGGAGACCGGGGAGCTGTTTTTT
TRBJ1-3 | - | TRBD1 | TRBV30 | 14 | CAWGQGSSGNTIYF | TGTGCCTGGGGACAGGGGAGCTCTGGAAACACCATATATTTT
TRBJ2-1 | - | - | TRBV11-3 | 12 | CASGGTDNEQFF | TGTGCCAGCGGCGGGACCGACAATGAGCAGTTCTTC
TRBJ2-7 | - | - | TRBV7-9 | 15 | CASSFPSGATYEQYF | TGTGCCAGCAGCTTCCCGTCGGGGGCAACCTACGAGCAGTACTTC
TRBJ2-5 | - | TRBD2 | TRBV19 | 15 | CASSTRTSLAQTQYF | TGTGCCAGTAGTACCCGGACTAGCTTGGCACAGACCCAGTACTTC
TRBJ2-7 | - | - | TRBV7-9 | 15 | CASSLQQGSRNEQYF | TGTGCCAGCAGCTTGCAGCAGGGTTCTCGAAACGAGCAGTACTTC
TRBJ2-7 | - | TRBD1 | TRBV9 | 15 | CASSVGQGNVYEQYF | TGTGCCAGCAGCGTAGGACAGGGGAATGTTTACGAGCAGTACTTC
TRBJ1-1 | - | TRBD1 | TRBV5-4 | 16 | CASSLTTGGLNTEAFF | TGTGCCAGCAGCTTGACGACAGGGGGATTGAACACTGAAGCTTTCTTT
TRBJ2-5 | - | - | TRBV5-4 | 13 | CASSLEGAETQYF | TGTGCCAGCAGCTTGGAAGGTGCAGAGACCCAGTACTTC
TRBJ2-5 | - | - | TRBV4-1 | 19 | CASSRHGWFWRDKQETQYF | TGCGCCAGCAGCCGCCACGGATGGTTCTGGCGGGATAAACAAGAGACCCAGTACTTC
TRBJ1-2 | once | - | TRBV2 | 15 | CASSEARAGGHGYTF | TGTGCCAGCAGTGAAGCGAGGGCAGGTGGGCATGGCTACACCTTC
TRBJ2-5 | - | TRBD2 | TRBV4-1 | 16 | CASRGGVLASQETQYF | TGCGCCAGCAGGGGCGGGGTACTAGCGTCCCAAGAGACCCAGTACTTC